Presented here are 4 T cell receptor beta chains from one specimen sequenced in a study of CXCR3-negative and CXCR3-positive naive CD8 T cells. UMI labels and 5' RACE were used to prepare the TRB cDNA libraries. TCRdb reanalyzed the 5' RACE reads and collapses them to one entry per CDR3 protein, without DNA. The sample includes 43,000 or so distinct CDR3 sequences. Sequencing used memory CD8+ T cells from blood. These receptor sequences come from a human donor in good health. Some clones in this sample may be carry-over from other donors' samples.

J is TRBJ2-5 and V is TRBV27; as DNA is missing, the TRBD1 call by TCRdb cannot be tested. The germline V gene has CDR1 MNHEY and CDR2 SMNVEV (reference sequence). The CDR3 length is 13 residues. CDR3 in amino acids: CASRTGAPETQYF.

The V call is TRBV4-3, the J call TRBJ1-2; TCRdb selects TRBD1, and the lack of DNA leaves this call unchecked. The CDR3 runs to 16 residues. Looked up from germline, CDR1 is LGHNA and CDR2 is YSLEER. CDR3 protein: CASSQDVRGIHYGYTF.

This sequence joins TRBV4-3 and TRBJ1-5; TCRdb names TRBD1, which stays unverified in the absence of DNA. The CDR3 spans 15 residues. Germline assignment: CDR1 LGHNA and CDR2 YSLEER. The CDR3 sequence: CASSRTRWADQPQHF.

J is TRBJ1-4 and V is TRBV10-3; TCRdb's assignment of TRBD1 cannot be checked, as there is no DNA. Germline V gene sequence: CDR1 ENHRY, CDR2 SYGVKD. The CDR3 totals 15 residues. CDR3 residues: CAISEPDRGGEKLFF.